Shown below are 2 T cell receptor beta chains from a single sample sequenced in a study of PD-L1 blockade in urothelial cancer. Method: immunoSEQ multiplex PCR; TCRdb's copy keeps in-frame clones and lacks some. In the table there are about 74,000 clones, around 84% of which are singletons. The sample consisted of PBMCs, taken around atezolizumab (anti-PD-L1) treatment. Source of these receptors: a man between 65 and 85 years old with urothelial cancer.

This chain joins TRBV19 and TRBJ2-5, with TRBD2 matching 9 bases. Germline trimming cut 4 bases from V and 2 bases from J; bases unmatched to any gene: 5. This CDR3 region has 15 residues. CDR1 is LNHDA, CDR2 SQIVND, per germline (reference sequence). The DNA of the CDR3 is TGTGCCAGTAGTAACCCGGGACTAGCACAAGAGACCCAGTACTTC. As protein: CASSNPGLAQETQYF.

The rearrangement links TRBV4-1 to TRBJ2-3; 14 bases are a match to TRBD2. The CDR3 extends over 16 amino acids. V gave up 1 base and J gave up 8 bases; unmatched junction bases: 5. Germline CDR1 reads MGHRA; CDR2 reads YSYEKL. The CDR3 region has the DNA TGCGCCAGCAGCCAAGGCGGGACTAGCGGGAGAAGTACGCAGTATTTT. Its protein product is CASSQGGTSGRSTQYF.